This T cell receptor (beta chain) was captured in a study of control samples from healthy donors and cancer patients. The method was immunoSEQ multiplex PCR; TCRdb's version includes in-frame clones alone and lacks a portion of them. This table holds 65,000 to 95,000 clones, about 89% found once. There are 16 residues in the CDR3. CDR1 is SGHTA and CDR2 is FQGTGA in the germline V gene. Trimming took 4 bases from V and 3 from J, leaving 18 bases between them. The source is a man aged 45-60 years in good health. What was sequenced was blood. This chain links TRBV7-3 with TRBJ1-2; D is unclear. The CDR3 DNA reads TGTGCCAGCAGCTCTACTCCGACCCAGGCCCACTATGGCTACACCTTC. Translation gives CASSSTPTQAHYGYTF.